This TCR beta chain came from a study of blood T cell repertoires in COVID-19. The overall study: COVID-19 samples, acute and convalescent, were from the United States, Italy and Spain.

Only in-frame clones appear in the TCRdb table, and some are missing; sequencing was by immunoSEQ multiplex PCR. The sample lists 250,000 or so clones, more than 75% occurring once. The cohort comprised adults aged 18 to 89 years residing in about two dozen US areas. The sequencing input was PBMCs or T cells enriched from blood (not recorded which). This TCR derives from a woman in her forties or fifties who had been exposed to COVID-19.

This chain's CDR3 is CASSLDAGGAWNEQFF. The CDR3 DNA follows: TGCGCCAGCAGCTTGGATGCCGGGGGGGCTTGGAATGAGCAGTTCTTC. V gene TRBV5-1 combines with J gene TRBJ2-1; 8 bases are a match to TRBD2. The length of the CDR3 is 16 residues. V lost 0 bases and J lost 7; bases outside the gene matches: 9. The V gene's germline CDR1 is SGHRS and CDR2 YFSETQ.